A single sample is the source of the 29 T cell receptor beta chains below, sequenced in a study of beta chain features in type 1 diabetes. As every portion of the isolated RNA was reverse transcribed, the sequencing read expressed TCRB transcripts. Generated by immunoSEQ multiplex PCR, the TCRdb table keeps only in-frame clones and is missing some. The sample records around 280,000 clones, 8% being singletons. Sequencing was done on a sample of central memory CD4+ T cells from blood. The receptors shown here come from a woman between 18 and 30 years old in good health.

The chain has TRBV6-1 and TRBJ1-5; D is perhaps TRBD1 (5 bases). The CDR3 extends over 15 amino acids. Trimming removed 3 bases from V and 2 bases from J, with 11 bases in between. In germline, CDR1 is MNHNS, CDR2 SASEGT. The CDR3 spells CASSDKGLGNQPQHF. For the CDR3, the DNA is TGTGCCAGCAGTGATAAGGGGCTAGGCAATCAGCCCCAGCATTTT.

The V call is TRBV4-3, the J call TRBJ1-2; D unresolved. The ends were cut back, 1 base at V and 8 bases at J, with 14 bases in the middle. The CDR3 length is 14 residues. CDR1 and CDR2 from the germline V gene are LGHNA and YSLEER. The CDR3 DNA reads TGCGCCAGCAGCCAAGTCCCCGGGTACACAGGCTACACCTTC. Protein product: CASSQVPGYTGYTF.

This chain uses TRBV19 with TRBJ2-2; possibly TRBD1 or TRBD2 for D (5 bases each). The germline gives CDR1 LNHDA, CDR2 SQIVND (reference sequence). This CDR3 spans 14 amino acids. Trimming took off 1 base at V and 7 bases at J, with 10 bases between the two ends. The CDR3 is CASSIGVGDGELFF. The DNA for the CDR3 is TGTGCCAGTAGTATAGGGGTGGGGGACGGGGAGCTGTTTTTT.

V and J are TRBV9 and TRBJ2-1; no reliable D call. Trimming removed 4 bases from V and 2 bases from J, with 13 bases in between. Germline CDR1 is SGDLS and CDR2 is YYNGEE. The CDR3 runs to 15 residues. CDR3 amino acids: CASSSNPGPYNEQFF. CDR3 coding DNA: TGTGCCAGCAGCTCCAACCCCGGGCCCTACAATGAGCAGTTCTTC.

The chain has TRBV5-4 and TRBJ1-2; D gene ambiguous. The length of the CDR3 is 15 residues. Germline values: CDR1 SGHNT, CDR2 YYREEE (reference sequence). V was trimmed by 0 bases and J by 0 bases, leaving 9 bases between them. The CDR3 region is CASSLGAGANYGYTF. The CDR3 nucleotides are TGTGCCAGCAGCTTGGGGGCGGGTGCTAACTATGGCTACACCTTC.

The genes are TRBV4-3 and TRBJ1-2, with D unresolved. Germline CDR1 and CDR2: LGHNA and YSLEER. V lost 1 base, J lost 6 bases, and 9 bases lay in between. The CDR3 is 13 residues long. For the CDR3, the DNA is TGCGCCAGCAGCCAAGGGTCCAGCGATGGCTACACCTTC. Translation gives CASSQGSSDGYTF.

The chain links TRBV30 to TRBJ2-7; a possible D gene is TRBD2 (6 bases). The CDR3 runs 13 residues. V was shortened by 1 base and J by 2 bases, with 9 bases between the two germline ends. Germline V lookup: CDR1 GTSNPN, CDR2 SVGIG (reference sequence). The CDR3 DNA reads as TGTGCCTGGAGTGGGACGGGAGCCTACGAGCAGTACTTC. It codes for CAWSGTGAYEQYF.

This clone appeared a few times. This chain connects TRBV7-2 to TRBJ2-1; 9 nucleotides agree with TRBD2. V lost 0 bases to trimming and J lost 8 bases; unmatched junction nucleotides: 8. Germline values: CDR1 SGHTA, CDR2 FQGNSA. This CDR3 contains 16 residues. The CDR3 loop reads CASSLARSAGGYEQFF. The CDR3 DNA reads TGTGCCAGCAGCTTAGCGCGGTCAGCGGGGGGCTATGAGCAGTTCTTC.

This sequence joins TRBV9 and TRBJ1-1, with D unclear. The germline V and J ends were trimmed by 3 bases and 4 bases, with 10 bases remaining between them. The germline V gene has CDR1 SGDLS and CDR2 YYNGEE. The CDR3 is 13 amino acids. The chain's CDR3 is CASSGRARTEAFF. CDR3 nucleotide sequence: TGTGCCAGCAGCGGGCGGGCGCGCACTGAAGCTTTCTTT.

The V call is TRBV30, the J call TRBJ2-4; D is undetermined. The CDR3 has 13 amino acids. V gave up 2 bases and J gave up 5 bases, with 10 bases separating them. CDR1 and CDR2 (germline): GTSNPN, SVGIG (reference sequence). CDR3 amino acids: CAWSMAPQNIQYF. In DNA, the CDR3 is TGTGCCTGGAGTATGGCGCCCCAAAACATTCAGTACTTC.

This clone was observed a handful of times. This rearrangement joins TRBV5-1 to TRBJ2-1, with TRBD1 identical over 12 bases. J lost 8 bases, V lost 0 bases, and 6 bases had no gene match. This CDR3 comprises 16 residues. The germline V gene has CDR1 SGHRS and CDR2 YFSETQ. Here the CDR3 DNA reads TGCGCCAGCAGCTTGGAGGCGGGACAGGGGGCTTATGAGCAGTTCTTC. Its protein is CASSLEAGQGAYEQFF. Filled out from reference TRBV5-1 and TRBJ2-1, the complete variable domain reads KAGVTQTPRYLIKTRGQQVTLSCSPISGHRSVSWYQQTPGQGLQFLFEYFSETQRNKGNFPGRFSGRQFSNSRSEMNVSTLELGDSALYLCASSLEAGQGAYEQFFGPGTRLTVL.

The chain links TRBV27 to TRBJ2-5; no definite D call. V lost 1 base and J 2 bases, leaving 5 bases between the germline ends. The CDR3 consists of 13 residues. Germline CDR1 reads MNHEY; CDR2 reads SMNVEV (reference sequence). DNA for the CDR3: TGTGCCAGCAGTTTATATCGGCAAGAGACCCAGTACTTC. Its protein product is CASSLYRQETQYF.

The chain employs TRBV5-1 and TRBJ1-2; D is undetermined. The V gene's germline CDR1 is SGHRS and CDR2 YFSETQ. V was shortened by 0 bases and J by 8 bases, with 11 bases between the two germline ends. The CDR3 spans 13 residues. CDR3 residues: CASSLEGREGYTF. The CDR3 coding sequence is TGCGCCAGCAGCTTGGAGGGTAGGGAAGGCTACACCTTC.

V usage is TRBV19 and J usage is TRBJ2-1, with 8 bases fitting TRBD1. The CDR3 has 15 residues. The germline V gene has CDR1 LNHDA and CDR2 SQIVND (reference sequence). Losses at the gene ends were 5 bases for V and 7 bases for J; bases not matched to a gene: 10. The CDR3 protein is CASSVLGQGTNEQFF. The DNA for the CDR3 is TGTGCCAGTAGTGTCCTCGGACAGGGAACAAATGAGCAGTTCTTC.

This clone was recorded a few times. V is TRBV15 and J is TRBJ1-2; perhaps TRBD1 as D (5 bases). CDR1 is LNHNV and CDR2 is YYDKDF in the germline V gene (reference sequence). V gave up 1 base and J gave up 2 bases, with 5 bases separating them. This CDR3 contains 13 residues. The CDR3 DNA sequence: TGTGCCACCAGCAGAGGACAGAACTATGGCTACACCTTC. It yields the protein CATSRGQNYGYTF.

The chain couples TRBV6-1 to TRBJ2-7, with D perhaps TRBD1 or TRBD2 (5 bases each). Trimming removed 3 bases at V and 1 base at J, with 13 bases between. The CDR3 contains 15 residues. Germline CDR1 reads MNHNS; CDR2 reads SASEGT. In DNA, the CDR3 is TGTGCCAGCAGTGATATGGGGGAACCTTCCTACGAGCAGTACGTC. Translation: CASSDMGEPSYEQYV.

This rearrangement joins TRBV28 to TRBJ1-1; D is unresolved. V shed 4 bases and J shed 11 bases, with 14 bases lying between them. The CDR3 totals 12 residues. Germline lookup yields CDR1 MDHEN and CDR2 SYDVKM. DNA of the CDR3: TGTGCCAGCAGTTCTCCAAAGGACGGGGCTTTCTTT. Residues: CASSSPKDGAFF.

This clone was counted a few times. The chain is built from TRBV7-9 and TRBJ2-1; 11 nucleotides agree with TRBD2. The junction had 10 bases not matched to a gene; V was cut back by 5 bases and J by 7 bases. The CDR3 contains 16 residues. Germline V gene sequence: CDR1 SEHNR, CDR2 FQNEAQ (reference sequence). The CDR3 DNA sequence: TGTGCCAGCAGCCCCGGATTAGCGGGAGGGGCGAATGAGCAGTTCTTC. Translating gives CASSPGLAGGANEQFF.

This clone was found many times. The rearrangement joins TRBV7-2 to TRBJ2-3; D gene unclear. The CDR3 consists of 14 residues. Per the germline V gene, CDR1 is SGHTA and CDR2 is FQGNSA. The germline V and J ends were trimmed by 5 bases and 2 bases, with 11 bases remaining between them. The CDR3 region has the DNA TGTGCCAGCAGCGTTATACCCTCCACAGATACGCAGTATTTT. It specifies CASSVIPSTDTQYF.

This rearrangement joins TRBV11-2 to TRBJ1-1; D ambiguous. This CDR3 has 15 amino acids. The V gene lost 4 bases and the J gene lost 3 bases, with 15 bases spanning the gap. Germline CDR1 reads SGHAT; CDR2 reads FQNNGV. The CDR3: CASSSILVEDTEAFF. CDR3 sequence (DNA): TGTGCCAGCAGCTCGATTCTAGTCGAGGACACTGAAGCTTTCTTT. The full variable domain, rest sourced from reference TRBV11-2 and TRBJ1-1, is EAGVAQSPRYKIIEKRQSVAFWCNPISGHATLYWYQQILGQGPKLLIQFQNNGVVDDSQLPKDRFSAERLKGVDSTLKIQPAKLEDSAVYLCASSSILVEDTEAFFGQGTRLTVV.

This sequence joins TRBV7-6 and TRBJ2-7; D remains unclear. The CDR3 is 13 residues long. Germline V gene lookup returns CDR1 SGHVS and CDR2 FNYEAQ. Trimming took off 3 bases at V and 5 bases at J, with 11 bases between the two ends. In DNA, the CDR3 is TGTGCCAGCAGCTTCTGGGGTGGTCACGAGCAGTACGTC. Encoded protein: CASSFWGGHEQYV.

This clone was seen a few times. The chain has TRBV6-5 and TRBJ2-7; 7 bases map to TRBD2. Trimming removed 5 bases from V and 5 bases from J; junction bases left unmatched: 9. CDR3 length: 14 amino acids. CDR1 and CDR2 (germline): MNHEY, SVGAGI. CDR3 in amino acids: CASSPSGLGHEQYF. The CDR3 DNA is TGTGCCAGCAGTCCTTCAGGACTAGGCCACGAGCAGTACTTC.

The V gene is TRBV28, the J gene TRBJ2-1; possible D gene TRBD1, 5 bases. CDR3 length: 16 residues. CDR1 is MDHEN and CDR2 is SYDVKM in the germline V gene. V dropped 2 bases and J dropped 0 bases, with 11 bases sitting between them. CDR3 region: CASSLIDSDSYNEQFF. The CDR3 nucleotides read TGTGCCAGCAGTTTAATAGACAGCGACTCCTACAATGAGCAGTTCTTC. Combining the CDR3 with reference TRBV28 and TRBJ2-1 gives the whole variable domain DVKVTQSSRYLVKRTGEKVFLECVQDMDHENMFWYRQDPGLGLRLIYFSYDVKMKEKGDIPEGYSVSREKKERFSLILESASTNQTSMYLCASSLIDSDSYNEQFFGPGTRLTVL.

This clone has more than one count but fewer than ten. The chain recombines TRBV5-1 with TRBJ2-5; 8 bases are a match to TRBD1. With 2 bases clipped from V and 5 bases from J, the junction kept 8 bases outside the gene matches. The CDR3 is made up of 15 amino acids. The germline V gene has CDR1 SGHRS and CDR2 YFSETQ. The CDR3 spells CASSLMTGERETQYF. CDR3 bases: TGCGCCAGCAGCTTAATGACAGGGGAAAGGGAGACCCAGTACTTC.

This clone was picked up a small number of times. The chain carries TRBV9 and TRBJ2-1; tentatively, D is TRBD2 (6 bases). CDR3 length: 13 amino acids. Trimming removed 3 bases from V and 9 bases from J, with 13 bases in between. Germline CDR1 and CDR2: SGDLS and YYNGEE. The CDR3 DNA sequence: TGTGCCAGCAGCGACCCCGGGGGTTCTGAGCAGTTCTTC. This gives the protein CASSDPGGSEQFF.

J is TRBJ1-2 and V is TRBV30, with 8 positions matching TRBD1. The CDR3 spans 14 residues. In germline, CDR1 is GTSNPN, CDR2 SVGIG (reference sequence). The trim removed 3 bases at V and 7 bases at J, leaving 10 bases unmatched. CDR3 sequence: CAWSQQGVRGGYTF. In DNA form, the CDR3 reads TGTGCCTGGAGCCAACAGGGGGTGAGAGGTGGCTACACCTTC. Complete variable domain (other parts from reference TRBV30 and TRBJ1-2): SQTIHQWPATLVQPVGSPLSLECTVEGTSNPNLYWYRQAAGRGLQLLFYSVGIGQISSEVPQNLSASRPQDRQFILSSKKLLLSDSGFYLCAWSQQGVRGGYTFGSGTRLTVV.

This clone was counted a few times. The chain uses TRBV28 and TRBJ1-2; D is unresolved. Trimming took 3 bases from V and 4 from J, leaving 6 bases between them. Per germline, CDR1 MDHEN and CDR2 SYDVKM. This CDR3 is 12 amino acids long. CDR3 amino acids: CASSFLVYGYTF. The CDR3 DNA is TGTGCCAGCAGTTTCCTTGTCTATGGCTACACCTTC.

This clone was observed a handful of times. The V gene is TRBV27, the J gene TRBJ2-7, with D maybe TRBD1 (6 bases). The CDR3 sequence is 14 residues long. Germline CDR1 and CDR2: MNHEY and SMNVEV (reference sequence). V shed 8 bases and J shed 5 bases, with 19 bases lying between them. The CDR3 coding sequence is TGTGCCAGCTCCATTTCAGGGGTGCCGCACGAGCAGTACTTC. Translated: CASSISGVPHEQYF.

This clone has a handful of counts. The CDR3 DNA follows: TGCAGTGCTTACCGGGCAGATACGCAGTATTTT. It codes for CSAYRADTQYF. This rearrangement joins TRBV20-1 to TRBJ2-3; no definite D call. Trimming removed 5 bases from V and 4 bases from J, with 7 bases in between. Germline assignment: CDR1 DFQATT and CDR2 SNEGSKA (reference sequence). This CDR3 spans 11 amino acids.